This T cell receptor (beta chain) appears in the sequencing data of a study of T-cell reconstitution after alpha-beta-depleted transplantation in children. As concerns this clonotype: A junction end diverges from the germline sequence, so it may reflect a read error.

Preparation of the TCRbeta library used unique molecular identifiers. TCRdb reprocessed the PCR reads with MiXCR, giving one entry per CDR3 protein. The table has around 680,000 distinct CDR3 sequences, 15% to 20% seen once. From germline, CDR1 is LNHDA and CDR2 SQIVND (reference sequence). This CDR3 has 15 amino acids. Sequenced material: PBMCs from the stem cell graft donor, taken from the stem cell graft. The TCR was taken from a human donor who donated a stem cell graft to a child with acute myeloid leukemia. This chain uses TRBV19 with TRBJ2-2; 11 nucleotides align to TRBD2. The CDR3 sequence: CASNIAGGHPGELFF. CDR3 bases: TGTGCCAGTAATATAGCGGGGGGGCACCCCGGGGAGCTGTTTTTT.